Listed below are T cell receptor beta chains from one sample, sequenced in a study of cytomegalovirus exposure and HLA in healthy donors. The table came from immunoSEQ multiplex PCR; TCRdb's copy has only in-frame clones and leaves some out. The sample carries 150,000 to 170,000 clones, 70% to 80% recorded once. The sequencing sample was made of PBMCs. Receptors originate from a man younger than 40 in good health and CMV-seropositive. The CDR3 runs from the conserved cysteine through the conserved F or W. The D gene is left open where the match is weak. Clone size appears in some rows only: once, few, many, or a class for an expanded clone.

TRBV28	.	TRBJ2-7	TRBD2	TGTGCCAGCAGTTTCGGGAGGGCCGACGAGCAGTACTTC	CASSFGRADEQYF
TRBV21-1	.	TRBJ1-4	.	TGTGCCAGCAACGGGGGAAGAGACGTTGGTAATGAAAAACTGTTTTTT	CASNGGRDVGNEKLFF
TRBV27	.	TRBJ2-2	TRBD1	TGTGCCAGCACCGTTAACAGGGGGCACACCGGGGAGCTGTTTTTT	CASTVNRGHTGELFF
TRBV18	.	TRBJ1-4	TRBD1	TGTGCCAGCTCACCTAACTCCGGACAGGGCAGTGAAAAACTGTTTTTT	CASSPNSGQGSEKLFF
TRBV12-5	.	TRBJ2-1	.	TGTGCTAGTGGTTCCCGGATAGGGGCGCCGAGCAATGAGCAGTTCTTC	CASGSRIGAPSNEQFF
TRBV6-4	few	TRBJ2-7	.	TGTGCCAGCAGTGACTCGAGGGCCTACGAGCAGTACTTC	CASSDSRAYEQYF
TRBV5-1	.	TRBJ1-1	.	TGCGCCAGCAGCTACGGACAGGAAGCTTTCTTT	CASSYGQEAFF
TRBV7-9	.	TRBJ2-1	.	TGTGCCAGCAGCTCGGACTCTAGCTCCTACAATGAGCAGTTCTTC	CASSSDSSSYNEQFF
TRBV6-1	once	TRBJ2-7	.	TGTGCCAGCAGTGAATTGGAGCGGCCCCCCTACGAGCAGTACTTC	CASSELERPPYEQYF
TRBV19	.	TRBJ1-2	TRBD1	TGTGCCAGTAGTCTGACAGGGATCAACTATGGCTACACCTTC	CASSLTGINYGYTF
TRBV2	few	TRBJ1-2	.	TGTGCCAGCACCCCCCGCGGTCAGGGTAATGGCTACACCTTC	CASTPRGQGNGYTF
TRBV2	.	TRBJ2-7	TRBD1	TGTGCCAGCAAAAGACAGGGACAGGGGAGAGACGAGCAGTACTTC	CASKRQGQGRDEQYF
TRBV15	.	TRBJ2-4	.	TGTGCCACCAGCGCCCGGGACTCTACAAACATTCAGTACTTC	CATSARDSTNIQYF
TRBV10-3	.	TRBJ1-5	.	TGTGCCATCAGTGAGTCAATCGGGGGGGGTCAGCCCCAGCATTTT	CAISESIGGGQPQHF
TRBV2	.	TRBJ1-3	.	TGTGCCAGCCTAGAGACGGGGAATCCCGGAAACACCATATATTTT	CASLETGNPGNTIYF
TRBV10-1	once	TRBJ2-5	TRBD2	TGCGCCAGCAGTGAGGCTAGCGGCCCTCAAGAGACCCAGTACTTC	CASSEASGPQETQYF
TRBV6-6	.	TRBJ2-5	TRBD1	TGTGCCAGCAGGCAGGGGGCTGGGGAGACCCAGTACTTC	CASRQGAGETQYF
TRBV5-6	.	TRBJ1-1	.	TGTGCCAGCAGCCCCCAGGGGTTCAAGGAGACTGAAGCTTTCTTT	CASSPQGFKETEAFF
TRBV6-1	.	TRBJ2-3	TRBD1	TGTGCCAGCACGGACAGGGCCAACACAGATACGCAGTATTTT	CASTDRANTDTQYF
TRBV9	.	TRBJ2-3	TRBD1	TGTGCCAGCAGCGCCGTGGCCGGGACAGGGTGGGATACGCAGTATTTT	CASSAVAGTGWDTQYF
TRBV7-6	.	TRBJ1-1	TRBD1	TGTGCCAGCAGCTTAGCTCCCCGGGACAGGGGCACTGAAGCTTTCTTT	CASSLAPRDRGTEAFF
TRBV28	.	TRBJ1-5	TRBD1	TGTGCCAGCAGTACGGACAGGGGTTATCAGCCCCAGCATTTT	CASSTDRGYQPQHF
TRBV13	.	TRBJ1-1	TRBD1	TGTGCCGGTGAAAAGTCCCAGGGGGCCGACACTGAAGCTTTCTTT	CAGEKSQGADTEAFF
TRBV19	.	TRBJ1-1	TRBD1	TGTGCCAGTAGTACGACAGGGGGAAAATCTGAAGCTTTCTTT	CASSTTGGKSEAFF
TRBV11-2	.	TRBJ2-3	.	TGTGCCAGCAGCTTAATGGGCGGGATGATAACAGATACGCAGTATTTT	CASSLMGGMITDTQYF
TRBV15	.	TRBJ2-1	TRBD1	TGTGCCACCAGCAGAGATTTGGGACAGGGAAGCACAAATGAGCAGTTCTTC	CATSRDLGQGSTNEQFF
TRBV30	few	TRBJ1-2	TRBD1	TGTGCCTCCCGACAGGGATCTTACTATGGCTACACCTTC	CASRQGSYYGYTF
TRBV4-2	.	TRBJ2-1	.	TGTGCCAGCAGCCCGGGACTTCAGCCTGGGGATGAGCAGTTCTTC	CASSPGLQPGDEQFF
TRBV9	.	TRBJ1-2	TRBD1	TGTGCCAGCAGCGAGTCACCAGGGGGCCTAAGCTATGGCTACACCTTC	CASSESPGGLSYGYTF
TRBV28	.	TRBJ2-1	TRBD2	TGTGCCAGCAGTCTCCCGAGCGGGAGGGGGAATGAGCAGTTCTTC	CASSLPSGRGNEQFF
TRBV5-1	.	TRBJ2-7	TRBD1	TGCGCCAGCAGCCGGGACAGGGTCTACGAGCAGTACTTC	CASSRDRVYEQYF
TRBV5-1	few	TRBJ2-1	.	TGCGCCAGCAGCTTGACGGGTCAATACAATGAGCAGTTCTTC	CASSLTGQYNEQFF
TRBV6-6	once	TRBJ2-1	TRBD2	TGTGCCAGCAGTTACCAGACTAGCGGGACCTATGAGCAGTTCTTC	CASSYQTSGTYEQFF
TRBV30	.	TRBJ2-7	TRBD1	TGTGCCTGGGGGATGACAGGGGGTCCCTACGAGCAGTACTTC	CAWGMTGGPYEQYF
TRBV6-5	once	TRBJ1-1	.	TGTGCCAGCAGTTACGCAGGGGTTAGGACTGAAGCTTTCTTT	CASSYAGVRTEAFF
TRBV5-4	.	TRBJ2-4	.	TGTGCCAGCAGCTTGGGCAGGGGCGGGGGAAACATTCAGTACTTC	CASSLGRGGGNIQYF
TRBV7-9	.	TRBJ2-1	.	TGTGCCAGCAGCCCCCCTTTCCCGGACTGGTCCTACAATGAGCAGTTCTTC	CASSPPFPDWSYNEQFF
TRBV9	.	TRBJ2-1	.	TGTGCCAGCAGCGTAGCTACTAGCTCAGGTGAGCAGTTCTTC	CASSVATSSGEQFF
TRBV12-5	.	TRBJ2-1	TRBD2	TGTGCTAGTGGTTTAGCTAGCGGTACTAACACCTACAATGAGCAGTTCTTC	CASGLASGTNTYNEQFF
TRBV30	.	TRBJ1-1	TRBD1	TGTGCCTGGATGGGACAGTTTGAAGCTTTCTTT	CAWMGQFEAFF
TRBV19	.	TRBJ1-1	.	TGTGCCAGTAAAACTCAGGGGACGAACACTGAAGCTTTCTTT	CASKTQGTNTEAFF
TRBV11-3	.	TRBJ2-3	TRBD2	TGTGCCAGCAGCTTAGGGGGAGCGGGAGTTGCAGATACGCAGTATTTT	CASSLGGAGVADTQYF
TRBV29-1	.	TRBJ1-1	.	TGCAGCGTTAAGGACAGCGCCGGAGCTTTCTTT	CSVKDSAGAFF